This T cell receptor (beta chain) was identified in a study of cytomegalovirus exposure and HLA in healthy donors. Study-wide context: When 398 donors were genotyped, about 81% of them were found to fall in the Caucasian-associated ancestry cluster.

On this clone itself: What it binds is unknown.

Primers included in the PCR were 60 Vbeta and 13 Jbeta primers. Sequencing used immunoSEQ multiplex PCR; TCRdb keeps in-frame clones, though not all of them. Of fewer than 200,000 clones listed, 80% are singletons. Whole-study results and caveats: There was a cluster of highly shared sequence variants that was likely a sequencing artifact.

The material sequenced was PBMCs. The sequence derives from a woman between 45 and 65 years old in good health and CMV-seronegative.

The CDR3 sequence is CASSEVTGRGNEQFF. The CDR3 nucleotides read TGTGCCAGCAGTGAAGTAACAGGCCGAGGCAATGAGCAGTTCTTC. This sequence joins TRBV6-1 and TRBJ2-1, with D tentatively TRBD1 (5 bases). Looked up from germline, CDR1 is MNHNS and CDR2 is SASEGT. The CDR3 length is 15 residues. The V and J ends lost 1 base and 6 bases respectively, with 13 bases between them.